These 23 T cell receptor beta chains came from one sample sequenced in a study of identical twins. Via MiXCR, TCRdb re-called the 5' RACE reads, giving one row per CDR3 protein. Of about 660,000 distinct CDR3 sequences listed, 8.6% were seen once; the top ten hold approximately 0.96%. The sample was also linked to a second study, of yellow fever vaccine responses in identical twins.

The sequencing input was PBMCs. The origin of the receptors is a woman aged 18-35 years in good health.

The chain carries TRBV20-1 and TRBJ2-7; tentative D call: TRBD1 (8 bases). V was pared by 3 bases and J by 2 bases, with 23 bases between. CDR1 is DFQATT, CDR2 SNEGSKA, per germline (reference sequence). There are 17 residues in the CDR3. The CDR3 is CSARGGDYRGSPYEQYF. In DNA, the CDR3 is TGCAGTGCTAGGGGAGGGGATTACAGGGGGAGCCCCTACGAGCAGTACTTC.

This sequence joins TRBV7-2 and TRBJ2-7; D possibly corresponds to TRBD1 (7 bases). V dropped 1 base and J dropped 6 bases, with 16 bases sitting between them. The germline gives CDR1 SGHTA, CDR2 FQGNSA. This CDR3 has 15 residues. CDR3 nucleotide sequence: TGTGCCAGCAGCTTAGAGCCAGGGGGGTTTAGCGAGCAGTACTTC. Residues: CASSLEPGGFSEQYF.

The sample holds a few counts of this clonotype. The rearrangement joins TRBV6-1 to TRBJ2-1; TRBD2 matches 10 bases. From germline, CDR1 is MNHNS and CDR2 SASEGT. The CDR3 contains 15 residues. The J segment lost 2 bases and the V segment lost 7 bases, leaving 5 bases of the junction unmatched. CDR3 residues: CASTEAGGPYNEQFF. CDR3 in DNA: TGTGCCAGCACCGAAGCGGGAGGGCCCTACAATGAGCAGTTCTTC.

Ten or more counts support this clonotype. This CDR3 reads CSVTGGYNEQFF. The CDR3 DNA reads as TGCAGCGTCACAGGGGGTTACAATGAGCAGTTCTTC. The chain uses TRBV29-1 and TRBJ2-1; 8 nucleotides agree with TRBD1. Germline CDR1 reads SQVTM; CDR2 reads ANQGSEA. V lost 6 bases to trimming and J lost 4 bases; unmatched junction nucleotides: 2. The CDR3 spans 12 residues.

This sequence joins TRBV11-2 and TRBJ2-1, with 8 bases lining up with TRBD2. Trimming at V came to 0 bases and at J to 9 bases, leaving 4 bases not matched to a gene. Germline V gives CDR1 SGHAT, CDR2 FQNNGV. The CDR3 loop spans 14 amino acids. In DNA, the CDR3 is TGTGCCAGCAGCTTAGAGGTCGGGGGGGTTGAGCAGTTCTTC. As protein: CASSLEVGGVEQFF.

The rearrangement uses TRBV20-1 and TRBJ2-7, with 9 nucleotides matching TRBD1. The germline CDR1 and CDR2 sequences are DFQATT and SNEGSKA (reference sequence). CDR3 size: 14 residues. The V and J ends lost 6 bases and 1 base, in that order; junction bases with no gene match: 7. The CDR3 region is CSATGQGRSYEQYF. Here the CDR3 DNA reads TGCAGTGCAACCGGACAGGGGAGATCCTACGAGCAGTACTTC.

This clonotype showed up many times. V usage is TRBV27 and J usage is TRBJ1-6, with a possible D match to TRBD1 (5 bases). Trimming removed 5 bases from V and 6 bases from J, with 20 bases in between. The CDR3 loop spans 17 amino acids. Germline-derived CDR1 and CDR2 are MNHEY and SMNVEV (reference sequence). CDR3 DNA: TGTGCCAGCAGTGAATACCTCTCGGGGCTGGGTAATTCACCCCTCCACTTT. This gives the protein CASSEYLSGLGNSPLHF.

This chain connects TRBV12-3 or TRBV12-4 to TRBJ2-7; D remains unclear. The CDR3 has 12 amino acids. V shed 1 base and J shed 6 bases, with 7 bases lying between them. CDR3 protein: CASSLGSLEQYF. DNA for the CDR3: TGTGCCAGCAGTTTAGGGTCCCTCGAGCAGTACTTC.

The chain joins TRBV7-2 to TRBJ2-2, with 12 nucleotides matching TRBD2. CDR1 and CDR2 (germline): SGHTA, FQGNSA. J lost 3 bases, V lost 4 bases, and 6 bases had no gene match. CDR3 size: 17 residues. The CDR3 protein is CASSSPRLAGDTGELFF. For the CDR3, the DNA is TGTGCCAGCAGCTCGCCGCGACTAGCGGGGGACACCGGGGAGCTGTTTTTT.

This clonotype was counted ten times or more. The V call is TRBV29-1, the J call TRBJ2-5; no definite D call. Germline values: CDR1 SQVTM, CDR2 ANQGSEA. The CDR3 has 13 amino acids. The V and J ends lost 0 bases and 4 bases respectively, with 9 bases between them. CDR3 sequence (DNA): TGCAGCGTTGAAGAGACCCCTCGAGAGACCCAGTACTTC. This codes for CSVEETPRETQYF.

CDR3 protein: CASSFRDERTDTQYF. CDR3 nucleotide sequence: TGTGCCAGCAGTTTCCGGGACGAGAGAACAGATACGCAGTATTTT. The chain uses TRBV28 and TRBJ2-3; D tentatively reads TRBD1 or TRBD2 (5 bases each). The CDR3 has 15 amino acids. V shed 3 bases and J shed 3 bases, with 13 bases lying between them. CDR1 MDHEN and CDR2 SYDVKM come from the germline V gene. The whole variable domain, remainder taken from reference TRBV28 and TRBJ2-3, is DVKVTQSSRYLVKRTGEKVFLECVQDMDHENMFWYRQDPGLGLRLIYFSYDVKMKEKGDIPEGYSVSREKKERFSLILESASTNQTSMYLCASSFRDERTDTQYFGPGTRLTVL.

A few counts support this clonotype. The V and J genes are TRBV6-5 and TRBJ1-2; 12 bases agree with TRBD1. The CDR3 loop spans 16 amino acids. J lost 8 bases, V lost 1 base, and 8 bases had no gene match. In germline, CDR1 is MNHEY, CDR2 SVGAGI. CDR3 sequence: CASSYLTPGQGAGYTF. The CDR3 region has the DNA TGTGCCAGCAGTTACTTAACTCCGGGACAGGGGGCAGGCTACACCTTC.

This rearrangement joins TRBV9 to TRBJ2-7, with TRBD2 identical over 8 bases. The CDR3 loop spans 15 amino acids. Germline loops: CDR1 SGDLS, CDR2 YYNGEE. V shed 4 bases, J shed 4 bases, and the junction held 10 bases outside the gene matches. The CDR3 spells CASSPGVAGSYEQYF. DNA for the CDR3: TGTGCCAGCAGCCCCGGGGTAGCGGGGTCTTACGAGCAGTACTTC. The variable domain in full, with the rest retrieved from reference TRBV9 and TRBJ2-7, is DSGVTQTPKHLITATGQRVTLRCSPRSGDLSVYWYQQSLDQGLQFLIQYYNGEERAKGNILERFSAQQFPDLHSELNLSSLELGDSALYFCASSPGVAGSYEQYFGPGTRLTVT.

The chain employs TRBV29-1 and TRBJ2-7; TRBD1 might be the D (6 bases). CDR3 length equals 14 residues. Per germline, CDR1 SQVTM and CDR2 ANQGSEA. V was cut by 4 bases and J by 1 base, with 14 bases left in between. CDR3 in amino acids: CSVGKPGQSYEQYF. For the CDR3, the DNA is TGCAGCGTTGGGAAGCCGGGACAATCCTACGAGCAGTACTTC.

In its sample, this clonotype was seen many times. The chain combines TRBV30 with TRBJ2-3; D could derive from TRBD1 or TRBD2 (5 bases each). The CDR3 extends over 13 amino acids. V was cut by 8 bases and J by 0 bases, with 12 bases left in between. CDR1 is GTSNPN, CDR2 SVGIG, per germline (reference sequence). In DNA form, the CDR3 reads TGTGCCGCCAGGGAGTCTAGCACAGATACGCAGTATTTT. Its protein is CAARESSTDTQYF. The variable domain in full, with the rest retrieved from reference TRBV30 and TRBJ2-3, is SQTIHQWPATLVQPVGSPLSLECTVEGTSNPNLYWYRQAAGRGLQLLFYSVGIGQISSEVPQNLSASRPQDRQFILSSKKLLLSDSGFYLCAARESSTDTQYFGPGTRLTVL.

The rearrangement uses TRBV28 and TRBJ2-7; D is perhaps TRBD1 (6 bases). Trimming stripped 5 bases from V and 10 bases from J, with 12 bases between. The germline gives CDR1 MDHEN, CDR2 SYDVKM. The CDR3 is 11 amino acids. The CDR3 region has the DNA TGTGCCAGCAGTACCAACAGGGCTCAGTACTTC. This encodes CASSTNRAQYF.

This sequence joins TRBV5-1 and TRBJ1-2, with D uncertain. Germline CDR1 reads SGHRS; CDR2 reads YFSETQ. This CDR3 is 15 amino acids long. With 0 bases removed from V and 3 bases from J, the gap between germline ends came to 12 bases. For the CDR3, the DNA is TGCGCCAGCAGCTTGGAATCGAACGGGGACTATGGCTACACCTTC. This encodes CASSLESNGDYGYTF.

The chain couples TRBV25-1 to TRBJ2-1; tentatively, D is TRBD2 (7 bases). The V and J ends lost 7 bases and 10 bases respectively, with 17 bases between them. The CDR3 length is 13 residues. CDR1 is MGHDK and CDR2 is SYGVNS in the germline V gene. The CDR3 nucleotides are TGTGCCAGCACGGTCGGGGGGCGGGAAGAGCAGTTCTTC. Amino acid sequence: CASTVGGREEQFF.

This clonotype appeared many times. The rearrangement joins TRBV6-1 to TRBJ2-3, with 11 bases matching TRBD2. Per germline, CDR1 MNHNS and CDR2 SASEGT. The CDR3 covers 16 residues. V shed 4 bases, J shed 1 base, and the junction held 4 bases outside the gene matches. CDR3 sequence reads: CASSAILAGGTDTQYF. The CDR3 DNA sequence: TGTGCCAGCAGTGCCATACTAGCGGGGGGCACAGATACGCAGTATTTT.

This chain joins TRBV7-8 and TRBJ2-7; D gene uncertain. In germline, CDR1 is SGHVS, CDR2 FQNEAQ. Trimming took 6 bases from V and 0 from J, leaving 15 bases between them. The CDR3 extends over 15 amino acids. The CDR3 DNA reads TGTGCCAGCAGGGAAGGGCTTCTCAGCTCCTACGAGCAGTACTTC. Protein sequence: CASREGLLSSYEQYF.

This clonotype was seen a handful of times. This chain links TRBV7-8 with TRBJ2-7; TRBD2 matches at 8 bases. Germline V gene data show CDR1 as SGHVS and CDR2 as FQNEAQ. After removal of 6 bases from V and 0 bases from J, the junction contained 10 bases not matched to a gene. The CDR3 runs 16 residues. The CDR3 sequence is CASSRGVSGASYEQYF. The CDR3 DNA sequence: TGTGCCAGCAGTAGGGGGGTTAGCGGGGCCTCCTACGAGCAGTACTTC.

This clonotype turned up a few times. The V and J genes are TRBV12-3 or TRBV12-4 and TRBJ2-4, with D hard to call. The CDR3 runs 11 residues. Trimming took 5 bases from V and 8 from J, leaving 7 bases between them. The CDR3 DNA reads TGTGCCAGCAGTCGGACCGACATTCAGTACTTC. It is translated as CASSRTDIQYF.

The rearrangement uses TRBV20-1 and TRBJ2-7, with 10 bases that match TRBD2. CDR1 and CDR2 (germline): DFQATT, SNEGSKA (reference sequence). After removal of 6 bases from V and 2 bases from J, the junction contained 4 bases not matched to a gene. The CDR3 runs to 13 residues. The CDR3 sequence: CSAKGLAAYEQYF. Written as DNA, the CDR3 is TGCAGTGCCAAAGGACTAGCGGCCTACGAGCAGTACTTC.